The entry that follows covers one T cell receptor beta chain sequence. As handled by the study authors: For nucleated cells, counts were estimated from reference gene primer amplification. The method was immunoSEQ multiplex PCR; TCRdb's version includes in-frame clones alone and lacks a portion of them. V, J and clone size are taken as reported in that table, and D and trimming were inferred from the DNA itself. Of 200,000 to 250,000 clones in the sample, around nine tenths were seen once. This sample is part of a study of blood T cell repertoires in COVID-19. About the research overall: COVID-19 samples from acute and convalescent phases originated in the United States, Italy and Spain. T cells, B-cell-depleted T cells, or PBMCs supplied cDNA or gDNA.

The CDR3 extends over 13 amino acids. The V and J ends lost 8 bases and 4 bases respectively, with 12 bases between them. Germline V CDR1 and CDR2: SNHLY, FYNNEI. This chain links TRBV2 with TRBJ1-3, with unresolved D. This sequence originates from a woman in her sixties with acute or convalescent COVID-19. The sequenced sample was peripheral blood. CDR3 sequence: CASGGFGGNTIYF. The CDR3 DNA is TGTGCCAGCGGAGGATTTGGCGGAAACACCATATATTTT.